Listed below are T cell receptor beta chains from one sample, sequenced in a study of blood T cell repertoires in COVID-19. The repertoire was sequenced with immunoSEQ multiplex PCR; TCRdb's copy has only in-frame clones and lacks some. The repertoire holds about 220,000 clones, with 86% as singletons. The specimen sequenced was PBMCs or T cells enriched from blood (not recorded which). These receptors came from a woman aged 40-49 years with acute COVID-19. CDR3s include the opening cysteine and the closing phenylalanine or tryptophan. D genes are given only for firm matches. Size is omitted from some rows. Given values are once, few, many or a class for expanded clones.

V gene: TRBV5-1
clone size: NA
J gene: TRBJ1-1
D gene: TRBD1
CDR3 protein: CASSLDPTGGTTEAFF
CDR3 DNA: TGCGCCAGCAGCTTGGATCCGACAGGGGGCACCACTGAAGCTTTCTTT

V gene: TRBV5-6
clone size: NA
J gene: TRBJ2-3
D gene: NA
CDR3 protein: CASSLGQGSDTQYF
CDR3 DNA: TGTGCCAGCAGCTTGGGTCAGGGGAGCGATACGCAGTATTTT

V gene: TRBV29-1
clone size: once
J gene: TRBJ1-2
D gene: NA
CDR3 protein: CSDRSRSSNYGYTF
CDR3 DNA: TGCAGCGACCGCTCCAGGTCTTCTAACTATGGCTACACCTTC

V gene: TRBV27
clone size: once
J gene: TRBJ1-2
D gene: TRBD1
CDR3 protein: CASSPRTGGGNYGYTF
CDR3 DNA: TGTGCCAGCAGTCCAAGGACAGGGGGCGGGAACTATGGCTACACCTTC

V gene: TRBV19
clone size: NA
J gene: TRBJ1-2
D gene: NA
CDR3 protein: CASSIVRNYGYTF
CDR3 DNA: TGTGCCAGTAGTATTGTCAGAAACTATGGCTACACCTTC

V gene: TRBV15
clone size: NA
J gene: TRBJ1-5
D gene: TRBD1
CDR3 protein: CATSGTGNQPQHF
CDR3 DNA: TGTGCCACCAGCGGGACAGGAAATCAGCCCCAGCATTTT

V gene: TRBV9
clone size: NA
J gene: TRBJ2-1
D gene: NA
CDR3 protein: CASSVLASSYNEQFF
CDR3 DNA: TGTGCCAGCAGCGTATTAGCTAGCTCCTACAATGAGCAGTTCTTC

V gene: TRBV18
clone size: NA
J gene: TRBJ1-1
D gene: NA
CDR3 protein: CASSPIILGAGAEAFF
CDR3 DNA: TGTGCCAGCTCACCAATTATACTGGGGGCAGGCGCTGAAGCTTTCTTT

V gene: TRBV4-3
clone size: NA
J gene: TRBJ1-1
D gene: NA
CDR3 protein: CASSQGRQNTEAFF
CDR3 DNA: TGCGCCAGCAGCCAAGGGCGACAGAACACTGAAGCTTTCTTT

V gene: TRBV18
clone size: NA
J gene: TRBJ1-1
D gene: TRBD1
CDR3 protein: CASSPRQGGTEAFF
CDR3 DNA: TGTGCCAGCTCACCACGACAGGGAGGCACTGAAGCTTTCTTT

V gene: TRBV7-3
clone size: NA
J gene: TRBJ2-1
D gene: TRBD1
CDR3 protein: CASSLTGDRVGNEQFF
CDR3 DNA: TGTGCCAGCAGCTTAACGGGGGACAGGGTTGGCAATGAGCAGTTCTTC

V gene: TRBV5-1
clone size: once
J gene: TRBJ1-1
D gene: NA
CDR3 protein: CASSGTTGNTEAFF
CDR3 DNA: TGCGCCAGCAGCGGGACGACAGGGAACACTGAAGCTTTCTTT

V gene: TRBV5-5
clone size: NA
J gene: TRBJ1-5
D gene: NA
CDR3 protein: CASSWEGSSNQPQHF
CDR3 DNA: TGTGCCAGCAGCTGGGAGGGGAGTAGCAATCAGCCCCAGCATTTT

V gene: TRBV15
clone size: NA
J gene: TRBJ1-1
D gene: NA
CDR3 protein: CATSRTGRAFF
CDR3 DNA: TGTGCCACCAGCAGGACAGGTCGAGCTTTCTTT

V gene: TRBV13
clone size: once
J gene: TRBJ1-2
D gene: TRBD1
CDR3 protein: CASSLGGQGGDGYTF
CDR3 DNA: TGTGCCAGCAGCTTAGGAGGACAGGGTGGGGATGGCTACACCTTC

V gene: TRBV19
clone size: NA
J gene: TRBJ2-7
D gene: NA
CDR3 protein: CASRNGHNSYEQYF
CDR3 DNA: TGTGCCAGTAGAAATGGGCATAACTCCTACGAGCAGTACTTC

V gene: TRBV7-9
clone size: NA
J gene: TRBJ1-1
D gene: NA
CDR3 protein: CASSPAGVGAGNTEAFF
CDR3 DNA: TGTGCCAGCAGCCCTGCTGGGGTAGGGGCCGGGAACACTGAAGCTTTCTTT

V gene: TRBV3-1/TRBV3-2
clone size: NA
J gene: TRBJ1-1
D gene: NA
CDR3 protein: CASSQVEGRFEAFF
CDR3 DNA: TGTGCCAGCAGCCAAGTCGAAGGGAGATTCGAAGCTTTCTTT

V gene: TRBV19
clone size: NA
J gene: TRBJ1-4
D gene: NA
CDR3 protein: CASSVLQGTNEKLFF
CDR3 DNA: TGTGCCAGTAGTGTTTTACAGGGAACTAATGAAAAACTGTTTTTT

V gene: TRBV18
clone size: NA
J gene: TRBJ1-1
D gene: TRBD1
CDR3 protein: CASSPRDRGRDTEAFF
CDR3 DNA: TGTGCCAGCTCGCCGCGGGACAGGGGGCGCGACACTGAAGCTTTCTTT

V gene: TRBV4-2
clone size: NA
J gene: TRBJ2-1
D gene: TRBD1
CDR3 protein: CASSQEADRGYNEQFF
CDR3 DNA: TGTGCCAGCAGCCAAGAGGCGGACAGGGGATACAATGAGCAGTTCTTC

V gene: TRBV7-8
clone size: NA
J gene: TRBJ2-3
D gene: TRBD2
CDR3 protein: CASSTTWTRADTQYF
CDR3 DNA: TGTGCCAGCAGCACAACCTGGACTAGAGCGGATACGCAGTATTTT

V gene: TRBV18
clone size: few
J gene: TRBJ1-4
D gene: TRBD1
CDR3 protein: CASSHRQGDSEKLFF
CDR3 DNA: TGTGCCAGCTCCCACAGACAGGGCGATTCTGAAAAACTGTTTTTT

V gene: TRBV4-1
clone size: NA
J gene: TRBJ1-1
D gene: TRBD1
CDR3 protein: CASSPQGSNTEAFF
CDR3 DNA: TGCGCCAGCAGCCCACAGGGGTCGAACACTGAAGCTTTCTTT

V gene: TRBV5-4
clone size: NA
J gene: TRBJ1-2
D gene: TRBD1
CDR3 protein: CASSRDSLTYGYTF
CDR3 DNA: TGTGCCAGCAGCCGGGACAGCTTGACGTATGGCTACACCTTC

V gene: TRBV5-4
clone size: once
J gene: TRBJ2-7
D gene: NA
CDR3 protein: CASSPGHYYEQYF
CDR3 DNA: TGTGCCAGCAGTCCGGGACACTACTACGAGCAGTACTTC

V gene: TRBV6-5
clone size: NA
J gene: TRBJ1-4
D gene: NA
CDR3 protein: CASSYSDRPTNEKLFF
CDR3 DNA: TGTGCCAGCAGTTACTCTGACAGACCAACTAATGAAAAACTGTTTTTT

V gene: TRBV10-2
clone size: NA
J gene: TRBJ2-7
D gene: NA
CDR3 protein: CASSESNGGRYEQYF
CDR3 DNA: TGCGCCAGCAGTGAGTCGAACGGGGGACGCTACGAGCAGTACTTC

V gene: TRBV18
clone size: NA
J gene: TRBJ2-1
D gene: TRBD1
CDR3 protein: CASSRPGQGAYNEQFF
CDR3 DNA: TGTGCCAGCTCTCGACCTGGACAGGGGGCTTACAATGAGCAGTTCTTC

V gene: TRBV21-1
clone size: once
J gene: TRBJ1-1
D gene: NA
CDR3 protein: CASSKAGGTEAFF
CDR3 DNA: TGTGCCAGCAGCAAAGCGGGGGGGACTGAAGCTTTCTTT

V gene: TRBV7-9
clone size: NA
J gene: TRBJ1-3
D gene: NA
CDR3 protein: CASSIIQGSRSIGNTIYF
CDR3 DNA: TGTGCCAGCAGCATAATACAGGGTTCGCGAAGTATTGGAAACACCATATATTTT

V gene: TRBV7-2
clone size: NA
J gene: TRBJ1-4
D gene: TRBD1
CDR3 protein: CASSLALGQATNEKLFF
CDR3 DNA: TGTGCCAGCAGCTTAGCTTTGGGACAGGCAACTAATGAAAAACTGTTTTTT

V gene: TRBV6-5
clone size: NA
J gene: TRBJ2-1
D gene: TRBD2
CDR3 protein: CASSYGFGGGKNEQFF
CDR3 DNA: TGTGCCAGCAGTTACGGGTTCGGGGGGGGTAAGAATGAGCAGTTCTTC

V gene: TRBV3-1/TRBV3-2
clone size: NA
J gene: TRBJ1-3
D gene: NA
CDR3 protein: CASSQGSGAGNTIYF
CDR3 DNA: TGTGCCAGCAGCCAGGGCAGTGGCGCGGGAAACACCATATATTTT

V gene: TRBV3-1/TRBV3-2
clone size: NA
J gene: TRBJ2-1
D gene: TRBD2
CDR3 protein: CASSPGLAEEQFF
CDR3 DNA: TGTGCCAGCAGCCCCGGACTAGCGGAAGAGCAGTTCTTC

V gene: TRBV5-6
clone size: NA
J gene: TRBJ2-2
D gene: TRBD1
CDR3 protein: CASSTGQTNTGELFF
CDR3 DNA: TGTGCCAGCAGCACGGGACAGACGAACACCGGGGAGCTGTTTTTT

V gene: TRBV27
clone size: NA
J gene: TRBJ1-2
D gene: NA
CDR3 protein: CAITPSGGGYTF
CDR3 DNA: TGTGCCATCACTCCTTCCGGGGGAGGCTACACCTTC

V gene: TRBV12-5
clone size: NA
J gene: TRBJ2-1
D gene: TRBD2
CDR3 protein: CASGPTLPGLVSNEQFF
CDR3 DNA: TGTGCTAGTGGTCCAACCCTTCCGGGACTAGTGTCCAATGAGCAGTTCTTC

V gene: TRBV7-8
clone size: NA
J gene: TRBJ2-7
D gene: NA
CDR3 protein: CASSLWRTYEQYF
CDR3 DNA: TGTGCCAGCAGCTTATGGCGGACCTACGAGCAGTACTTC

V gene: TRBV9
clone size: NA
J gene: TRBJ2-3
D gene: NA
CDR3 protein: CASSESGTSTDTQYF
CDR3 DNA: TGTGCCAGCAGCGAGTCGGGGACTAGCACAGATACGCAGTATTTT

V gene: TRBV5-3
clone size: NA
J gene: TRBJ1-6
D gene: TRBD1
CDR3 protein: CARSQTGTGARSYNSPLHF
CDR3 DNA: TGTGCCAGAAGCCAAACCGGGACAGGGGCGAGGTCCTATAATTCACCCCTCCACTTT

V gene: TRBV19
clone size: NA
J gene: TRBJ1-2
D gene: TRBD1
CDR3 protein: CASKRTGGYGYTF
CDR3 DNA: TGTGCCAGTAAGAGGACAGGGGGCTATGGCTACACCTTC

V gene: TRBV2
clone size: NA
J gene: TRBJ2-3
D gene: TRBD1
CDR3 protein: CAGGQGVVDTQYF
CDR3 DNA: TGTGCCGGCGGACAGGGGGTCGTAGATACGCAGTATTTT

V gene: TRBV2
clone size: few
J gene: TRBJ1-2
D gene: TRBD1
CDR3 protein: CASSETGAYGYTF
CDR3 DNA: TGTGCCAGCAGTGAGACAGGGGCCTATGGCTACACCTTC

V gene: TRBV9
clone size: NA
J gene: TRBJ1-5
D gene: NA
CDR3 protein: CASSRGGSNQPQHF
CDR3 DNA: TGTGCCAGCAGCAGGGGGGGTAGCAATCAGCCCCAGCATTTT

V gene: TRBV7-2
clone size: NA
J gene: TRBJ1-5
D gene: NA
CDR3 protein: CASSSYRQDYQPQHF
CDR3 DNA: TGTGCCAGCAGCTCCTATCGACAGGATTATCAGCCCCAGCATTTT

V gene: TRBV19
clone size: NA
J gene: TRBJ1-5
D gene: NA
CDR3 protein: CASSPRGQPQHF
CDR3 DNA: TGTGCCAGTAGTCCCCGGGGTCAGCCCCAGCATTTT

V gene: TRBV25-1
clone size: NA
J gene: TRBJ1-1
D gene: TRBD1
CDR3 protein: CASSVQGGGTEAFF
CDR3 DNA: TGTGCCAGCAGTGTCCAGGGGGGTGGGACTGAAGCTTTCTTT

V gene: TRBV6-5
clone size: NA
J gene: TRBJ1-1
D gene: TRBD1
CDR3 protein: CASSPTGEGYTEAFF
CDR3 DNA: TGTGCCAGCAGTCCGACAGGGGAAGGTTACACTGAAGCTTTCTTT

V gene: TRBV18
clone size: NA
J gene: TRBJ2-5
D gene: TRBD2
CDR3 protein: CASSPLAGGQETQYF
CDR3 DNA: TGTGCCAGCTCACCACTAGCGGGGGGGCAAGAGACCCAGTACTTC

V gene: TRBV6-2/TRBV6-3
clone size: NA
J gene: TRBJ2-7
D gene: NA
CDR3 protein: CASSYPPSSSYEQYF
CDR3 DNA: TGTGCCAGCAGTTACCCTCCGTCCAGCTCCTACGAGCAGTACTTC

V gene: TRBV3-1/TRBV3-2
clone size: NA
J gene: TRBJ2-3
D gene: TRBD2
CDR3 protein: CASSQVSGPGGQYF
CDR3 DNA: TGTGCCAGCAGCCAAGTCTCAGGGCCGGGGGGACAGTATTTT

V gene: TRBV27
clone size: NA
J gene: TRBJ2-3
D gene: NA
CDR3 protein: CASNANPGGRRTDTQYF
CDR3 DNA: TGTGCCAGCAACGCGAACCCCGGGGGGCGACGCACAGATACGCAGTATTTT